This TCR beta chain was found in a study of cytomegalovirus exposure and HLA in healthy donors. The PCR employed 60 Vbeta primers together with 13 Jbeta primers. Libraries were prepared by immunoSEQ multiplex PCR; TCRdb keeps only in-frame clonotypes and omits some of them. The profile covers about 130,000 clones, with roughly 77% appearing a single time and under 7% taken by the ten largest. CDR1 is SGHRS and CDR2 is YFSETQ in the germline V gene. V lost 0 bases to trimming and J lost 0 bases; unmatched junction nucleotides: 2. The CDR3 contains 16 residues. The sequenced sample was PBMCs. The gene calls are TRBV5-1 and TRBJ2-2, with 7 bases lining up with TRBD1. The TCR sequence derives from a woman in her thirties or forties in good health and CMV-seropositive. CDR3 sequence (DNA): TGCGCCAGCAGCTTGGGGGACAGAACGAACACCGGGGAGCTGTTTTTT. Its translation: CASSLGDRTNTGELFF.